Following are 31 T cell receptor beta chains from one sample sequenced in a study of shared clonotypes between healthy human individuals. Profiled with immunoSEQ multiplex PCR; TCRdb holds only in-frame clones, not every one. Seen here are 1,400,000 or so clones, around 98.5% observed once, and the top ten hold roughly 0.35%. Sequencing used naive CD4+ T cells sorted from blood. This sample's subset: CD45RA+ positively selected. The receptors come from a man aged 25-45 years in good health.

This sequence joins TRBV5-1 and TRBJ1-1; a possible D gene is TRBD1 (5 bases). Between the trimmed V and J ends, which lost 0 bases and 3 bases, there was a span of 9 bases. Germline values: CDR1 SGHRS, CDR2 YFSETQ. This CDR3 is 14 amino acids long. CDR3 amino acids: CASSLVFRDTEAFF. The CDR3 coding sequence is TGCGCCAGCAGCTTGGTGTTCAGGGACACTGAAGCTTTCTTT.

This chain uses TRBV18 with TRBJ1-5; TRBD1 is a possible D gene (6 bases). CDR1 and CDR2 (germline): KGHSH, LQKENI. This CDR3 has 14 residues. The V end was cut by 2 bases, the J end by 4 bases, with 9 bases between. The CDR3 nucleotides are TGTGCCAGCTCACCAACAGGGCAAAATCAGCCCCAGCATTTT. Translating gives CASSPTGQNQPQHF.

This clone showed up just once. CDR3 region: CASSPVPGPQETQYF. CDR3 coding DNA: TGCGCCAGCAGCCCTGTCCCGGGGCCACAAGAGACCCAGTACTTC. This chain uses TRBV5-1 with TRBJ2-5; either TRBD1 or TRBD2 may supply D (5 bases each). This CDR3 region has 15 residues. Per germline, CDR1 SGHRS and CDR2 YFSETQ. The V gene lost 4 bases and the J gene lost 2 bases, with 15 bases spanning the gap. Using reference TRBV5-1 and TRBJ2-5 for the parts outside the CDR3, the full variable domain is KAGVTQTPRYLIKTRGQQVTLSCSPISGHRSVSWYQQTPGQGLQFLFEYFSETQRNKGNFPGRFSGRQFSNSRSEMNVSTLELGDSALYLCASSPVPGPQETQYFGPGTRLLVL.

V gene TRBV5-1 combines with J gene TRBJ2-5, with 7 positions matching TRBD2. This CDR3 comprises 14 residues. Germline-derived CDR1 and CDR2 are SGHRS and YFSETQ. Trimming took 4 bases from V and 4 from J; bases not matched to a gene: 7. CDR3 sequence (DNA): TGCGCCAGCAGCAGCGGGGTAGCTGGAGAGACCCAGTACTTC. Encoded protein: CASSSGVAGETQYF. The complete variable domain, with remaining parts taken from reference TRBV5-1 and TRBJ2-5, reads KAGVTQTPRYLIKTRGQQVTLSCSPISGHRSVSWYQQTPGQGLQFLFEYFSETQRNKGNFPGRFSGRQFSNSRSEMNVSTLELGDSALYLCASSSGVAGETQYFGPGTRLLVL.

The gene calls are TRBV6-5 and TRBJ2-3; D remains unclear. Germline assignment: CDR1 MNHEY and CDR2 SVGAGI. V lost 6 bases to trimming and J lost 5 bases, with 12 bases between them. The CDR3 spans 13 residues. This CDR3 is CASSRNSKDTQYF. CDR3 DNA sequence: TGTGCCAGCAGCCGTAATTCTAAAGATACGCAGTATTTT.

Here the CDR3 reads CASSPDRVSYNEQFF. The CDR3 region has the DNA TGTGCCAGCAGCCCGGACAGGGTATCCTACAATGAGCAGTTCTTC. The gene calls are TRBV5-5 and TRBJ2-1; 8 bases agree with TRBD1. CDR3 length: 15 residues. Germline-derived CDR1 and CDR2 are SGHKS and YYEKEE (reference sequence). V lost 4 bases and J lost 1; bases outside the gene matches: 4.

On this clone itself: This same CDR3 is encoded by further DNA sequences in the sample. This rearrangement joins TRBV6-6 to TRBJ2-2; D is unresolved. The CDR3 is 12 residues long. With 2 bases removed from V and 6 bases from J, the gap between germline ends came to 4 bases. CDR1 MNHNY and CDR2 SVGAGI come from the germline V gene (reference sequence). This chain's CDR3 is CASSYGSGELFF. The CDR3, as DNA: TGTGCCAGCAGTTACGGCTCCGGGGAGCTGTTTTTT.

The V call is TRBV10-1, the J call TRBJ2-2; D not resolved. Per germline, CDR1 WNHNN and CDR2 SYGVQD (reference sequence). V was pared by 6 bases and J by 2 bases, with 7 bases between. This CDR3 has 13 amino acids. CDR3 region: CASRQSNTGELFF. CDR3 coding DNA: TGCGCCAGCAGACAGTCCAACACCGGGGAGCTGTTTTTT.

This clone appeared a single time. CDR3 bases: TGTGCCAGCAGCGTCTTAAGCGGGGGATCAGATACGCAGTATTTT. Its protein product is CASSVLSGGSDTQYF. The chain recombines TRBV9 with TRBJ2-3; 8 positions agree with TRBD2. Germline CDR1 is SGDLS and CDR2 is YYNGEE. The CDR3 covers 15 residues. With V trimmed by 2 bases and J by 4 bases, 6 bases remained unmatched.

The chain carries TRBV6-5 and TRBJ2-2; D is ambiguous. This CDR3 has 14 residues. The V gene lost 6 bases and the J gene lost 0 bases, with 8 bases spanning the gap. CDR1 MNHEY and CDR2 SVGAGI come from the germline V gene. The CDR3 bases are TGTGCCAGCAGAGAGAACGCGAACACCGGGGAGCTGTTTTTT. Amino acid sequence: CASRENANTGELFF.

This chain connects TRBV10-3 to TRBJ1-2, with D possibly matching TRBD1 (5 bases). The V end lost 4 bases, the J end lost 4 bases, and 10 bases lay between the germline ends. From germline, CDR1 is ENHRY and CDR2 SYGVKD. The CDR3 totals 13 residues. The CDR3 protein is CAISAGRGYGYTF. Written as DNA, the CDR3 is TGTGCCATCAGTGCGGGGCGGGGCTATGGCTACACCTTC.

The CDR3 DNA is TGTGCCAGCACCTCCCTAGCGGGCGGGGCAGGGGAGCTGTTTTTT. Protein: CASTSLAGGAGELFF. J is TRBJ2-2 and V is TRBV6-1; 8 bases map to TRBD2. Per germline, CDR1 MNHNS and CDR2 SASEGT. After removal of 7 bases from V and 8 bases from J, the junction contained 12 bases not matched to a gene. This CDR3 has 15 residues.

This chain connects TRBV5-1 to TRBJ2-1; 8 bases are a match to TRBD2. Per the germline V gene, CDR1 is SGHRS and CDR2 is YFSETQ. V gave up 0 bases and J gave up 5 bases; unmatched junction bases: 7. The CDR3 loop spans 16 amino acids. CDR3 sequence (DNA): TGCGCCAGCAGCTTGGGGAAGCGGGAGAGAGACAATGAGCAGTTCTTC. Protein sequence: CASSLGKRERDNEQFF.

This chain uses TRBV6-5 with TRBJ1-1; D is possibly TRBD1 (5 bases). CDR3 length: 12 residues. With 6 bases removed from V and 6 bases from J, the gap between germline ends came to 11 bases. Germline V gives CDR1 MNHEY, CDR2 SVGAGI. This CDR3 reads CASRGSGAEAFF. The CDR3 region has the DNA TGTGCCAGCAGGGGCTCGGGGGCTGAAGCTTTCTTT.

Note on this clone: Other nucleotide sequences from this sample produce the same CDR3. V usage is TRBV2 and J usage is TRBJ1-5; the match to TRBD1 covers 10 bases. Trimming at V came to 6 bases and at J to 4 bases, leaving 3 bases not matched to a gene. Germline CDR1 SNHLY, CDR2 FYNNEI. The CDR3 is made up of 14 amino acids. The CDR3 protein is CASRPGQGNQPQHF. The CDR3 DNA reads as TGTGCCAGCAGGCCGGGACAGGGGAATCAGCCCCAGCATTTT.

This chain uses TRBV6-5 with TRBJ2-2; tentative D call: TRBD2 (5 bases). This CDR3 region has 14 residues. With 7 bases removed from V and 0 bases from J, the gap between germline ends came to 9 bases. CDR1 is MNHEY, CDR2 SVGAGI, per germline. CDR3 DNA: TGTGCCAGCAAGGAGCGGTCGAACACCGGGGAGCTGTTTTTT. Its protein product is CASKERSNTGELFF.

This clone was seen just once. This chain connects TRBV18 to TRBJ1-1; no clear D. CDR3 length: 14 amino acids. Germline CDR1 KGHSH, CDR2 LQKENI. The V gene lost 1 base and the J gene lost 2 bases, with 8 bases spanning the gap. In DNA form, the CDR3 reads TGTGCCAGCTCACCACAATCCAGTAACACTGAAGCTTTCTTT. Protein sequence: CASSPQSSNTEAFF.

The rearrangement uses TRBV4-3 and TRBJ2-3, with 7 bases that match TRBD1. The germline V gene has CDR1 LGHNA and CDR2 YSLEER. The CDR3 length is 18 residues. With 1 base clipped from V and 0 bases from J, the junction kept 10 bases outside the gene matches. CDR3 coding DNA: TGCGCCAGCAGCCAAGTTCCTCCGGGACAGCCTAGCACAGATACGCAGTATTTT. Protein: CASSQVPPGQPSTDTQYF.

This chain uses TRBV27 with TRBJ2-3; possible D gene TRBD2, 5 bases. Trimming left V 3 bases short and J 1 base short, with 8 bases between. This CDR3 contains 14 residues. Germline CDR1 MNHEY, CDR2 SMNVEV (reference sequence). The CDR3 nucleotides read TGTGCCAGCAGTTTTCTCGGGGGCACAGATACGCAGTATTTT. Translating it yields CASSFLGGTDTQYF.

The V call is TRBV9, the J call TRBJ2-3; 10 nucleotides agree with TRBD2. This CDR3 is built from 17 residues. The junction had 8 bases not matched to a gene; V was cut back by 4 bases and J by 0 bases. Looked up from germline, CDR1 is SGDLS and CDR2 is YYNGEE. The CDR3 loop reads CASSSRLAGYSTDTQYF. The DNA of the CDR3 is TGTGCCAGCAGCTCGCGACTAGCGGGTTATAGCACAGATACGCAGTATTTT.

This sequence joins TRBV19 and TRBJ2-1, with TRBD1 matching 7 bases. Trimming at V came to 5 bases and at J to 3 bases, leaving 13 bases not matched to a gene. This CDR3 has 17 amino acids. Germline values: CDR1 LNHDA, CDR2 SQIVND (reference sequence). The CDR3 coding sequence is TGTGCCAGTAGTTACCCTCTCCGTAGGGGGCTCTACAATGAGCAGTTCTTC. Translation: CASSYPLRRGLYNEQFF.

This clone occurred once. The rearrangement uses TRBV2 and TRBJ2-1; D gene unclear. The CDR3 runs to 13 residues. V lost 2 bases and J lost 3, with 5 bases in between. Germline CDR1 SNHLY, CDR2 FYNNEI. The CDR3 coding sequence is TGTGCCAGCAGTGAACTCTTCTACAATGAGCAGTTCTTC. Residues: CASSELFYNEQFF.

The J gene is TRBJ2-7, the V gene TRBV18; TRBD1 matches at 7 bases. This CDR3 contains 15 residues. The V gene end was trimmed by 6 bases and the J gene end by 6 bases; junction bases not matched to a gene: 14. Germline V CDR1 and CDR2: KGHSH, LQKENI. CDR3 DNA sequence: TGTGCCAGCTCTCCTACAGGGGTAATCGGCGGCGAGCAGTACTTC. Translating it yields CASSPTGVIGGEQYF.

The CDR3 sequence: CASSLATGATQYF. As DNA, the CDR3 is TGTGCCAGCAGCTTAGCCACAGGGGCGACGCAGTATTTT. The chain links TRBV7-2 to TRBJ2-3; 7 bases are a match to TRBD1. Per the germline V gene, CDR1 is SGHTA and CDR2 is FQGNSA. This CDR3 is 13 amino acids long. Trimming took 0 bases from V and 9 from J; bases not matched to a gene: 3.

The CDR3 spells CASYSSRGHGYTF. The CDR3 DNA reads as TGCGCCAGCTACTCCTCGAGGGGTCATGGCTACACCTTC. The rearrangement joins TRBV5-1 to TRBJ1-2; perhaps TRBD1 as D (5 bases). The ends were cut back, 7 bases at V and 6 bases at J, with 16 bases in the middle. The length of the CDR3 is 13 residues. Germline CDR1 and CDR2: SGHRS and YFSETQ.

CDR3 DNA sequence: TGCGCCAGCAGCTTGGACAGGACAGGGCGCTACGAGCAGTACTTC. Translated, it gives CASSLDRTGRYEQYF. The chain has TRBV5-1 and TRBJ2-7, with 8 bases fitting TRBD1. In germline, CDR1 is SGHRS, CDR2 YFSETQ. CDR3 size: 15 residues. V gave up 0 bases and J gave up 3 bases; unmatched junction bases: 5. Filled out from reference TRBV5-1 and TRBJ2-7, the complete variable domain reads KAGVTQTPRYLIKTRGQQVTLSCSPISGHRSVSWYQQTPGQGLQFLFEYFSETQRNKGNFPGRFSGRQFSNSRSEMNVSTLELGDSALYLCASSLDRTGRYEQYFGPGTRLTVT.

Notes on this clone: The sample holds other DNA sequences that translate to the same CDR3. The chain has TRBV14 and TRBJ2-7, with TRBD2 as a possible D gene (6 bases). Trimming took 1 base from V and 6 from J, leaving 10 bases between them. The CDR3 spans 13 residues. CDR1 and CDR2 from the germline V gene are SGHDN and FVKESK. The CDR3 spells CASSQVRGGEQYF. CDR3 DNA sequence: TGTGCCAGCAGCCAAGTCCGGGGAGGCGAGCAGTACTTC.

The chain links TRBV5-8 to TRBJ2-6; D uncertain. The germline V and J ends were trimmed by 6 bases and 3 bases, with 7 bases remaining between them. The germline V gene encodes CDR1 SGHTS and CDR2 YDEGEE. The CDR3 consists of 13 residues. CDR3 protein: CASNYFGANVLTF. DNA for the CDR3: TGTGCCAGCAATTACTTTGGGGCCAACGTCCTGACTTTC.

The chain couples TRBV10-3 to TRBJ2-1, with 12 bases identical to TRBD2. Looked up from germline, CDR1 is ENHRY and CDR2 is SYGVKD. This CDR3 is built from 14 residues. V lost 10 bases to trimming and J lost 8 bases; unmatched junction nucleotides: 9. CDR3 in DNA: TGTGCCACCAAGACTAGCGGGAGTCGCTATGAGCAGTTCTTC. It translates to CATKTSGSRYEQFF.

The chain is built from TRBV4-2 and TRBJ2-3; D ambiguous. This CDR3 spans 14 amino acids. Germline CDR1 reads LGHNA; CDR2 reads YNFKEQ. V lost 1 base and J 2 bases, leaving 7 bases between the germline ends. This CDR3 reads CASSQALDTDTQYF. CDR3 DNA: TGTGCCAGCAGCCAAGCCTTGGACACAGATACGCAGTATTTT.

Comments on this clone: The junction and the germline gene differ at one end; a read error may be behind it. The V and J genes are TRBV7-7 and TRBJ2-1, with 8 bases that match TRBD2. This CDR3 comprises 15 residues. Germline CDR1 SSHAT, CDR2 FNYEAQ (reference sequence). In nucleotides, the CDR3 is TGTGCTAGCAGCTTAGGGACTAGTACCTACAATGAGCAGTTCTTC. Its translation: CASSLGTSTYNEQFF. The complete variable domain, with remaining parts taken from reference TRBV7-7 and TRBJ2-1, reads GAGVSQSPRYKVTKRGQDVTLRCDPISSHATLYWYQQALGQGPEFLTYFNYEAQPDKSGLPSDRFSAERPEGSISTLTIQRTEQRDSAMYRCASSLGTSTYNEQFFGPGTRLTVL.